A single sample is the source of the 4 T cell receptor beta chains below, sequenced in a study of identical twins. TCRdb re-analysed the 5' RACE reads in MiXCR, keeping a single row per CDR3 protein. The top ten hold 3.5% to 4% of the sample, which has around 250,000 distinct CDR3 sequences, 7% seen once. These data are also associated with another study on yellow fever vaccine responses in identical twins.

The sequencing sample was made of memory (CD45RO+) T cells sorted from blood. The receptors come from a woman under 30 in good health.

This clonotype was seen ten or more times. DNA for the CDR3: TGTGCCAGCAGTTACTCGGGGGGAAATACTGAAGCTTTCTTT. Translating it yields CASSYSGGNTEAFF. The chain is built from TRBV6-5 and TRBJ1-1, with D possibly matching TRBD1 (5 bases). V was pared by 0 bases and J by 5 bases, with 10 bases between. From germline, CDR1 is MNHEY and CDR2 SVGAGI. This CDR3 contains 14 residues.

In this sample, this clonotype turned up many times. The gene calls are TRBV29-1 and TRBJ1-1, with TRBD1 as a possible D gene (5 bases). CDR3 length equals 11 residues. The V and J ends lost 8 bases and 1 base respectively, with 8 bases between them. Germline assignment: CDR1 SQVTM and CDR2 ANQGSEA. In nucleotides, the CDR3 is TGCAGCATGACAGAGAACACTGAAGCTTTCTTT. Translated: CSMTENTEAFF.

The CDR3 DNA reads as TGTGCCAGCGGGCCGGGGGGGAACCAAGAGACCCAGTACTTC. Translation: CASGPGGNQETQYF. The V and J genes are TRBV12-3 or TRBV12-4 and TRBJ2-5, with 8 bases aligning to TRBD2. The junction had 5 bases not matched to a gene; V was cut back by 8 bases and J by 0 bases. The CDR3 sequence is 14 residues long.

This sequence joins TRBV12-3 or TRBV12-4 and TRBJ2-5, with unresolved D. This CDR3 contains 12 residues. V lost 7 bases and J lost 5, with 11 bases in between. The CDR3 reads CASTPDGETQYF. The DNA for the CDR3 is TGTGCCAGCACCCCAGACGGGGAGACCCAGTACTTC.